This TCR beta chain was profiled in a study of beta chain features in type 1 diabetes (dated by TCRdb to the late 2010s). As for the study more broadly: Mean age, gender distribution, total cell number and subset yield were not different between patients and healthy donors. Regulatory and stem cell-like memory subsets were isolated from only 8 patients and about 8 healthy donors, whereas naive and central memory subsets came from all 28 donors. A total of roughly 99 million sorted cells were examined across all samples, and the number of cells per subset was strongly correlated with RNA yield. In the study, TCRB repertoires of sorted circulating CD4+ T cell subsets from recently diagnosed type 1 diabetes patients were compared with those of matched healthy donors. Overall study results and their limits: Sequencing cDNA rather than genomic DNA could over-represent highly expressing activated cells, although activation and CD3 levels did not differ between groups. Type 1 diabetes patients showed a moderate but significant shortening of TCRB CDR3 length in all four CD4+ subsets. PCR may preferentially amplify shorter templates, but because patient and control samples were amplified and corrected together, any resulting skew would affect both groups equally. HLA sub-analyses involved small numbers of individuals, so any influence of HLA type on TCRB rearrangement remained unresolved. Naive, central memory and regulatory TCRB repertoires appeared more similar among patients than among healthy donors. Patients with type 1 diabetes made fewer insertions and deleted more nucleotides at VDJ recombination sites, implying thymic rearrangement abnormalities.

Notes on this clone: Its target antigen remains unknown. Base qualities are missing; no much larger clone stands one base away.

The entire isolated RNA was reverse transcribed using the High Capacity cDNA Reverse Transcription Kit, and thus expressed TCRB transcripts were sequenced. Naive, central memory and regulatory T cell samples underwent deep immunoSEQ sequencing, averaging about 3.57 million total reads per sample. Sorted cells were lysed in RLT buffer, and RNA was extracted using DNase-treated RNeasy Micro or Mini kits according to cell number. Each cell subset was processed separately to prevent cross-contamination, with patient and healthy donor samples processed together. The immunoSEQ multiplex PCR was used to amplify TCRB sequences from cDNA, yielding 87-bp fragments that span the CDR3 region. Sequencing of the amplicons was performed on the Illumina HiSeq platform. The original pipeline was this. PCR bias was corrected computationally using synthetic template baselines, and reads within Hamming distance 2 were collapsed, with unmergeable singletons discarded. Reads were aligned against IMGT to assign V, D and J genes, CDR3 length and insertions or deletions at six rearrangement sites. Within each subset, clonotype counts were normalized to sorted cell number, and only after that were true diversity and Gini coefficients computed with the tcR R package. The overlap coefficient, calculated on TCRB nucleotide sequences, was used to measure repertoire sharing. TCRdb retrieved this table from immuneACCESS and kept in-frame rearrangements only. Not all clones are present; in checked studies, unresolved V genes account for under half, and no reason is known for the remainder. V and J calls plus clone size are reproduced from that table; the DNA served to infer D and trimming. For this sample the table gives 250,000 to 400,000 clones, of which approximately 14% were detected only once. The top ten clones comprise 6.7% of the sample.

From each donor, a single peripheral blood sample of 90 to 150 mL on average was drawn into heparinised tubes. Naive, central memory, regulatory and stem cell-like memory CD4+ T cells were sorted on a BD FACSAria II using a panel including CD45RO, CCR7, CD25, CD127, CD95 and CD27. Purity was above 98% for every sorted population. PBMCs were isolated immediately by Lymphoprep density gradient centrifugation and stained directly without culture. So that batch effects would be minimized, each experiment stained and sorted samples in pairs, pairing one healthy donor with one patient. V drops 8 bases and J drops 6 bases, leaving 11 bases in between. Measured from the cysteine to the phenylalanine, the CDR3 is 12 residues long. Of all the DNA, just the CDR3 is kept, 36 bases in frame from base 1. Based on the germline V gene, the CDR1 and CDR2 sequences are SNHLY and FYNNEI.

The sequence was obtained from a man aged 25 to 40 in good health. In this chain, TRBV2 is recombined with TRBJ1-5; the D gene assignment is ambiguous. The sample consisted of central memory CD4+ T cells from blood. The DNA reads as follows: TGTGCCAGCTCGAGGGAGACTCAGCCCCAGCATTTT. Its protein product is CASSRETQPQHF.